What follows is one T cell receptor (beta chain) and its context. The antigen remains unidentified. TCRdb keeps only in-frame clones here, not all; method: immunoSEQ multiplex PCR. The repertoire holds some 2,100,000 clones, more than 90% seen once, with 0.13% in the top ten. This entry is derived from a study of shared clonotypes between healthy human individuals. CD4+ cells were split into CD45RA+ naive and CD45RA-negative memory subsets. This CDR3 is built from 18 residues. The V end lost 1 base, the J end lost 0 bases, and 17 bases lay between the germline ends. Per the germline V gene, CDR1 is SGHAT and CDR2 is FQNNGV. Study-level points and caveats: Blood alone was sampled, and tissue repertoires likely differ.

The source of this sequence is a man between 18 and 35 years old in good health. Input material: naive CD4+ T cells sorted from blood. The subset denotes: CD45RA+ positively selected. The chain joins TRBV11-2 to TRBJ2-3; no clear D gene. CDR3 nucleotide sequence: TGTGCCAGCAGCTTAGTTTCCCTGGCCGAGATTAGCACAGATACGCAGTATTTT. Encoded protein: CASSLVSLAEISTDTQYF. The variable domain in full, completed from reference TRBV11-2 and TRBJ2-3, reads EAGVAQSPRYKIIEKRQSVAFWCNPISGHATLYWYQQILGQGPKLLIQFQNNGVVDDSQLPKDRFSAERLKGVDSTLKIQPAKLEDSAVYLCASSLVSLAEISTDTQYFGPGTRLTVL.